What follows are 3 T cell receptor beta chains derived from one specimen sequenced in a study of molecular identifiers for immune sequencing clone quantification (dated by TCRdb to the late 2010s). The library was generated by PCR. Sequencing was performed on an Illumina HiSeq 4000. The public sequencing data were trimmed at Q25 with fastp and processed into clonotypes with MiXCR by TCRdb, which kept only in-frame beta chains. Rows with a matching CDR3 protein are joined into one entry that keeps the most common DNA and genes. The sample profile shows 300,000 to 350,000 distinct CDR3 sequences; around 21% of them were found once. More than 0.8% of the sample is taken by the ten largest. The sample was naive CD8+ T cells from blood, with Jurkat cell RNA spiked in. This specimen's cell subset or site label, interpreted: FACS-sorted CD8+CD4-CCR7+CD45RA+ naive T cells. The receptors here all came from a human donor in good health. Some libraries in this study had Jurkat cell RNA spiked in.

This clonotype was counted a few times. The chain is built from TRBV19 and TRBJ2-5; the D is unclear. The CDR3 contains 12 residues. Per the germline V gene, CDR1 is LNHDA and CDR2 is SQIVND (reference sequence). With 3 bases removed from V and 4 bases from J, the gap between germline ends came to 6 bases. The CDR3 sequence is CASSMDGETQYF. CDR3 sequence (DNA): TGTGCCAGTAGTATGGACGGAGAGACCCAGTACTTC.

The table lists this clonotype with a count of one. This clone may be a read error of a much larger clone one base away. The CDR3 ends on some other residue instead of the conserved phenylalanine or tryptophan, so this is likely a read error. The V call is TRBV29-1, the J call TRBJ1-2; D gene uncertain. CDR3 length: 11 residues. The V gene's germline CDR1 is SQVTM and CDR2 ANQGSEA. Trimming shortened V by 4 bases and J by 3 bases, and 6 bases separated the two germline ends. The CDR3 DNA reads as TGCAGCGTTGGTCAGGACTATGGCTACACCCTC. It translates to CSVGQDYGYTL.

This clonotype appeared a few times. The chain links TRBV6-1 to TRBJ2-1, with D perhaps TRBD2 (6 bases). Germline V gene lookup returns CDR1 MNHNS and CDR2 SASEGT. The CDR3 is 12 amino acids. V lost 4 bases and J lost 15, with 16 bases in between. DNA for the CDR3: TGTGCCAGCAGTGGGGGTGGTCCCGGGGGGTTCTTC. It encodes CASSGGGPGGFF.